This TCR beta chain was obtained from a study of spatial heterogeneity in lung cancer. In the study overall: Sequence detection consistently recorded a greater number of beta-chain than alpha-chain sequences.

TCRdb independently ran MiXCR on the 5' RACE reads; one entry per CDR3 protein. The data show around 2,700 distinct CDR3 sequences, about 5.3% seen once. Specified time point: sample taken at primary tumor resection. Whole RNA from tumor, nontumor lung or frozen PBMC was sequenced unsorted. General study results and limits: How many expanded intratumoral alpha and beta TCRs were present tracked the tumor mutation count, which was a count of nonsynonymous mutations.

This clonotype counts as medium-sized. Its antigen is unknown. CDR3 length equals 17 residues. Trimming took 2 bases from V and 8 from J; bases not matched to a gene: 11. Germline values: CDR1 ENHRY, CDR2 SYGVKD. The source of this sequence is a male donor with early-stage non-small cell lung cancer. The chain is built from TRBV10-3 and TRBJ2-1; 11 bases fit TRBD2. The sample here was lung tumor tissue, taken at surgery. The CDR3 bases are TGTGCCATCAGTGAGCCACGGACTAGCGGGTCGGGGTATGAGCAGTTCTTC. This gives the protein CAISEPRTSGSGYEQFF.